This T cell receptor beta chain was found in a study of regulatory T cells in long-lasting Graves disease. About the study: Patients with new Graves' disease had used antithyroid drugs below 3 months.

General study findings and limits: TRBV28, TRBJ1-2 and TRBJ2-5 were favored in persistent disease. Persistent Graves' patients showed a TCR diversity that was lower than that of newly diagnosed ones. Analysis covered peripheral blood alone, not thyroid tissue.

To make TCR beta libraries, researchers used iRepertoire HTBI primers and Arm-PCR of CDR3 regions. From the multiplex PCR reads, TCRdb called clonotypes with MiXCR, one entry per CDR3 protein. This table has some 250,000 distinct CDR3 sequences, around 16% appearing once. Unmatched junction bases numbered 4, after V lost 5 bases and J lost 3 bases. The germline gives CDR1 SGHAT, CDR2 FQNNGV. The CDR3 loop spans 15 amino acids. This clonotype was seen only once. Its antigen is undetermined. The sample's time point: newly diagnosed GD, antithyroid drugs for less than 3 months. The authors made the TCR library using RNA they extracted from PBMCs.

This TCR derives from a female donor with Graves disease. The sample consisted of peripheral blood mononuclear cells (PBMCs), taken at new diagnosis, from a patient treated with antithyroid drugs. This chain connects TRBV11-2 to TRBJ2-2; 9 bases agree with TRBD1. The CDR3 nucleotides are TGTGCCAGCAGCGTGGGACAGGGCGACACCGGGGAGCTGTTTTTT. Its protein product is CASSVGQGDTGELFF. Full variable domain (remainder filled in from reference TRBV11-2 and TRBJ2-2): EAGVAQSPRYKIIEKRQSVAFWCNPISGHATLYWYQQILGQGPKLLIQFQNNGVVDDSQLPKDRFSAERLKGVDSTLKIQPAKLEDSAVYLCASSVGQGDTGELFFGEGSRLTVL.